Listed here is a single T cell receptor (beta chain). Its antigen is as yet unknown. The sample has other DNA sequences that encode this CDR3 too. On sorted subsets, replicate PCRs used 200 to 250 ng DNA, or tens of thousands of T cell genomes. This table comes from immunoSEQ multiplex PCR, and its TCRdb copy is limited to in-frame clones, with some not included. In the table there are roughly 2.1 million clones, more than 85% of which are singletons. This sample stems from a study of shared clonotypes between healthy human individuals. Points from the study as a whole: The generation probabilities recorded for non-shared clonotypes fell below those of clonotypes shared by all four donors. Richness estimates generally favored naive over memory subsets.

CD8 cells regarded as naive lacked CD45RO, were positively chosen for CCR7, and omitted terminally differentiated effector memory CD45RA+ cells. HIV-negative, healthy adults without recent acute infections or vaccinations were the donors. The ends were cut back, 0 bases at V and 11 bases at J, with 11 bases in the middle. Germline V gene lookup returns CDR1 MGHRA and CDR2 YSYEKL. The CDR3 spans 13 residues. The source of this sequence is a man between 18 and 29 years old in good health. Some clones in this sample may be carry-over from other donors' samples. The V call is TRBV4-1, the J call TRBJ1-5, with D hard to call. Sequenced input: naive CD8+ T cells from PBMCs. This CDR3 is CASSQDARSAQHF. CDR3 bases: TGCGCCAGCAGCCAAGATGCCCGGTCAGCCCAGCATTTT.